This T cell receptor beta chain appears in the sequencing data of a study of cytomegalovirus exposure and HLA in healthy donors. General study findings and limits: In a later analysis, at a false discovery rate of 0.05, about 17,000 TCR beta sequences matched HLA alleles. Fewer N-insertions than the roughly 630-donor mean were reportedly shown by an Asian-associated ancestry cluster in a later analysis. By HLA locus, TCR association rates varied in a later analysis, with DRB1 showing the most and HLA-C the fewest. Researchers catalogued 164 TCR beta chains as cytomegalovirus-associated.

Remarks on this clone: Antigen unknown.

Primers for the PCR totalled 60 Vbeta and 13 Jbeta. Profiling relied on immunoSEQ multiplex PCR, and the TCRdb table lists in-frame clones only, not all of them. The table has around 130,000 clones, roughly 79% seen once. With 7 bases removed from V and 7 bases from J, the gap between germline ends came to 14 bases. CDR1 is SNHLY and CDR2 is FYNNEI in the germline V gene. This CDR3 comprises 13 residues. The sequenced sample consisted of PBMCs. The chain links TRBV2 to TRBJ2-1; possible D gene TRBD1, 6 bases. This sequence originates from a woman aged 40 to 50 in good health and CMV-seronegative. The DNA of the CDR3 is TGTGCCAGCACTCTAAGCAGGGGAAATGAGCAGTTCTTC. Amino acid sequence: CASTLSRGNEQFF.